This T cell receptor beta chain was identified in a study of cytomegalovirus exposure and HLA in healthy donors. The study's findings and limits: Upon later analysis, TCR association rates were observed to vary by HLA locus, being highest for DRB1 and lowest for HLA-C. Productive status was seen about 87% or about 30% of the time for most TCR beta V segments in an earlier analysis.

This CDR3 has 16 residues. Germline values: CDR1 SGHTA, CDR2 FQGTGA. Trimming took 5 bases from V and 0 from J; bases not matched to a gene: 3. In the case of this clone: Its specificity is unknown.

The PCR ran on 60 Vbeta and 13 Jbeta primers. This table comes from immunoSEQ multiplex PCR, and its TCRdb copy is limited to in-frame clones, with some not included. The sample lists about 98,000 clones, about two thirds occurring once. The sequenced sample was PBMCs. The TCR sequence derives from a female donor in good health and CMV-seronegative. The chain has TRBV7-3 and TRBJ2-2, with 10 bases fitting TRBD2. DNA of the CDR3: TGTGCCAGCAGCCCCCTAGCGGGGGCGAACACCGGGGAGCTGTTTTTT. As protein: CASSPLAGANTGELFF.